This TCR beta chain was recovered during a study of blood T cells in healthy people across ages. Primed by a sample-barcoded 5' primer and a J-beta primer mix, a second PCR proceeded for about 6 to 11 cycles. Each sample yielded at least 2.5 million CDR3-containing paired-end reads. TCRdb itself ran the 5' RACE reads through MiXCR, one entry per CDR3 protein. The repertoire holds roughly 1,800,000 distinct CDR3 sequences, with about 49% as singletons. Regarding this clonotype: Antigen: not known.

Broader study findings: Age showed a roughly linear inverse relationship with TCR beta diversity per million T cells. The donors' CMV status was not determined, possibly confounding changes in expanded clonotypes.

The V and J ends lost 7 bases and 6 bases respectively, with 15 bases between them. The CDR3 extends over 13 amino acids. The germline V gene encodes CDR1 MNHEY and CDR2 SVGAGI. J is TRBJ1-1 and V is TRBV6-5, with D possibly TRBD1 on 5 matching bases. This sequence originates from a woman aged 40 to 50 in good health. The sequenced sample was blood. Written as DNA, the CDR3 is TGTGCCAGCAACCAGGGTCTCGGGGCTGAAGCTTTCTTT. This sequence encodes CASNQGLGAEAFF.